The source of this T cell receptor beta chain is a study of beta chain features in type 1 diabetes listed by TCRdb under 2018. For the study in its entirety: Mean age, gender distribution, total cell number and subset yield were not different between patients and healthy donors. Across all samples, some 99 million sorted cells were examined, and cell number per subset correlated strongly with RNA yield. The study compared the TCRB repertoires of sorted circulating CD4+ T cell subsets in recently diagnosed type 1 diabetes patients with those in matched healthy donors. Regulatory and stem cell-like memory subsets were obtained from only 8 patients and about eight healthy donors, while naive and central memory subsets were obtained from all 28 donors.

A single peripheral blood draw of 95 to 150 mL on average was collected from each donor into heparinised tubes. A BD FACSAria II and a panel including CD45RO, CCR7, CD25, CD127, CD95 and CD27 were used to sort naive, central memory, regulatory and stem cell-like memory CD4+ T cells. All sorted populations exceeded 95% purity. PBMCs were separated immediately by Lymphoprep density gradient centrifugation and were stained directly, without being cultured. So that batch effects would be minimized, each experiment stained and sorted samples in pairs, pairing one healthy donor with one patient. The CDR3 sequence holds 17 residues, the cysteine and phenylalanine included. CDR3 DNA only is kept here, 51 bases in frame from base 1. The germline V gene encodes CDR1 KGHSH and CDR2 LQKENI. V is pared back by 3 bases and J by 2 bases, with 16 bases lying between the germline termini. Findings and caveats that apply to the study as a whole: Naive, central memory and regulatory TCRB repertoires appeared to be more similar among patients than among healthy donors. At VDJ recombination sites, patients with type 1 diabetes made fewer insertions and deleted more nucleotides, a pattern implying thymic rearrangement abnormalities. Because small numbers of individuals were included in the HLA sub-analyses, any influence of HLA type on TCRB rearrangement was left unresolved. A moderate but significant shortening of TCRB CDR3 length was observed in type 1 diabetes patients in all four CD4+ subsets. Because cDNA was sequenced instead of genomic DNA, activated cells with high expression could be over-represented, although the groups did not differ in activation or CD3 levels. Shorter templates might be favored by PCR, yet because patient and control samples were amplified and corrected together, any such skew would affect both groups equally.

This clone was recorded a few times. There is no known antigen for this receptor. The input lacks base qualities; no much larger clone sits a single base away. The entire isolated RNA was reverse transcribed using the High Capacity cDNA Reverse Transcription Kit, and thus expressed TCRB transcripts were sequenced. Naive, central memory and regulatory T cell samples underwent deep immunoSEQ sequencing, averaging around 4 million total reads per sample. Sorted cells were lysed in RLT buffer and RNA was extracted with DNase-treated RNeasy Micro or Mini kits, depending on cell number. Each cell subset was processed separately to prevent cross-contamination, with patient and healthy donor samples processed together. TCRB sequences were amplified from cDNA with the immunoSEQ multiplex PCR, producing 87-bp fragments spanning the CDR3 region. The amplicons were sequenced using the Illumina HiSeq platform. The source study handled its data this way. PCR bias was corrected computationally using synthetic template baselines, and reads within Hamming distance 2 were collapsed, with unmergeable singletons discarded. Reads were aligned to IMGT to assign V, D and J genes, CDR3 length, and insertions or deletions at six rearrangement sites. Clonotype counts were normalized to sorted cell number within each subset before computing true diversity and Gini coefficients with the tcR R package. Repertoire sharing was quantified using the overlap coefficient calculated on TCRB nucleotide sequences. Out-of-frame TCRB sequences from naive cells were analyzed as a proxy for the pre-selection repertoire. Drawn from immuneACCESS, this table holds only the in-frame rearrangements with V and J called that TCRdb kept. Clones are partly lost; checked studies trace under half to an unresolved V gene and leave the rest unexplained. The DNA gave D and trimming, while V, J and clone size come from that table. Across this sample there are a few hundred thousand clones, with over 11% seen only once. The biggest ten clones account for roughly 0.019% of the sample.

The sample consisted of naive CD4+ T cells from blood. The sample's cell subset or site label is to be understood as: true naive CD4+ T cells. The TCR sequence derives from a man aged 25-45 years with type 1 diabetes. This sequence uses TRBV18 and TRBJ2-2; matching of 6 bases hints at TRBD2 as the D gene. The base sequence is TGTGCCAGCTCACCCTACGAGGAGGGTGGAAACACCGGGGAGCTGTTTTTT. It specifies CASSPYEEGGNTGELFF.